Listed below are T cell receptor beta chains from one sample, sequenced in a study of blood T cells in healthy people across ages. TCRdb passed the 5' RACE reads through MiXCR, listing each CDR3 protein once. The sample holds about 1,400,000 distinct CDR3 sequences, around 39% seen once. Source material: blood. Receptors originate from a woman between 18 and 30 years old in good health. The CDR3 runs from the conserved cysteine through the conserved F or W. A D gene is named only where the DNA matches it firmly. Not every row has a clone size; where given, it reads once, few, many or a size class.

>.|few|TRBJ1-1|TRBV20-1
CSARGSAAGTEAFF
TGCAGTGCTAGAGGGAGTGCAGCGGGCACTGAAGCTTTCTTT
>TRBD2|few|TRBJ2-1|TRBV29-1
CSVGPGGSYNEQFF
TGCAGCGTGGGACCGGGAGGCTCCTACAATGAGCAGTTCTTC
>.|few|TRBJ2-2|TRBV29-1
CSVVVGTGELFF
TGCAGCGTTGTTGTGGGGACCGGGGAGCTGTTTTTT
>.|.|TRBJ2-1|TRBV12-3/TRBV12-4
CASSEDWSNEQFF
TGTGCCAGCAGTGAGGACTGGAGTAATGAGCAGTTCTTC
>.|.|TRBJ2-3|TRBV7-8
CASSRRTWYTDTQYF
TGTGCCAGCAGCCGAAGGACGTGGTATACGGATACGCAGTATTTT
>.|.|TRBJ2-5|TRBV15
CATSRDSSLLDEQYF
TGTGCCACCAGCAGAGATTCCTCCCTACTGGATGAGCAGTACTTC
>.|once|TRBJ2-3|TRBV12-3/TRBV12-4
CASAVPLPDTQYF
TGTGCCAGCGCGGTGCCCCTGCCAGATACGCAGTATTTT
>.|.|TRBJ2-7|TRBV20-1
CSANRGGYEQYF
TGCAGTGCTAACAGGGGAGGCTACGAGCAGTACTTC
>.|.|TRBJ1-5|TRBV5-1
CASSLTSGSNQPQHF
TGCGCCAGCAGCCTTACCTCAGGGAGCAATCAGCCCCAGCATTTT
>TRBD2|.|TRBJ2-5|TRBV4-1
CASSQDDSGRAGETQYF
TGCGCCAGCAGCCAAGATGACAGCGGGAGGGCCGGGGAGACCCAGTACTTC
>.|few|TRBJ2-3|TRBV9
CASSVEAGRTDTQYF
TGTGCCAGCAGCGTAGAGGCGGGACGCACAGATACGCAGTATTTT
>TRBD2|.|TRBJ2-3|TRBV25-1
CASSGRLAGVTDTQYF
TGTGCCAGCAGTGGTAGACTAGCGGGAGTAACAGATACGCAGTATTTT
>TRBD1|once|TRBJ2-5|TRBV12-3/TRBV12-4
CASRSRTGTGRETQYF
TGTGCCAGCAGAAGCCGGACAGGGACAGGGCGAGAGACCCAGTACTTC
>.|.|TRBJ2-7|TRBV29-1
CSVVQDQYEQYF
TGCAGCGTTGTCCAGGACCAATACGAGCAGTACTTC
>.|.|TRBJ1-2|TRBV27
CASSLSLGTSNYGYTF
TGTGCCAGCAGTTTATCTCTGGGCACTAGCAACTATGGCTACACCTTC
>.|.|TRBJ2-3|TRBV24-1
CATSDLTGTSTDTQYF
TGTGCCACCAGTGATTTGACCGGGACTTCCACAGATACGCAGTATTTT
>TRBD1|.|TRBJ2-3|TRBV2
CASWETRDRRTDTQYF
TGTGCCAGCTGGGAAACACGGGACAGACGCACAGATACGCAGTATTTT